This T cell receptor (beta chain) was retrieved from a study of breast tumors, draining lymph nodes, adjacent tissues. Study-wide results and limits: Compared with basal-like, luminal-like tumors shared significantly more repertoire with nontumor tissue.

MiXCR was run by TCRdb on the multiplex PCR reads, yielding one entry per CDR3 protein. The sample yields some 65,000 distinct CDR3 sequences, less than 50% seen once. This clonotype was observed a handful of times. Its antigen remains unknown. Germline loops: CDR1 SEHNR, CDR2 FQNEAQ (reference sequence). V shed 4 bases, J shed 1 base, and the junction held 12 bases outside the gene matches. The CDR3 runs 17 residues. Sequencing was carried out using breast tumor tissue. The chain uses TRBV7-9 and TRBJ2-7; 8 bases agree with TRBD1. The sequence was obtained from a female donor with breast cancer. Some clones in this sample may be carry-over from other donors' samples. CDR3 coding DNA: TGTGCCAGCAGCTCCCTGGACGGGACAGGTATGTCCTACGAGCAGTACTTC. Translating gives CASSSLDGTGMSYEQYF. The full variable domain, with the rest looked up from reference TRBV7-9 and TRBJ2-7, is DTGVSQNPRHKITKRGQNVTFRCDPISEHNRLYWYRQTLGQGPEFLTYFQNEAQLEKSRLLSDRFSAERPKGSFSTLEIQRTEQGDSAMYLCASSSLDGTGMSYEQYFGPGTRLTVT.